In this sample, the clone carrying this TCR beta chain turned up once. This record belongs to a study of blood T cell repertoires in COVID-19. Across the study: PBMCs, B-cell-depleted T cells, or T cells were the source of the cDNA or gDNA that made up the material.

V lost 5 bases to trimming and J lost 0 bases; unmatched junction nucleotides: 6. Germline V gene sequence: CDR1 SGHVS, CDR2 FNYEAQ. This CDR3 spans 16 amino acids. Clones were sequenced by immunoSEQ multiplex PCR, and TCRdb holds only the in-frame ones, with some missing. The sample has about 200,000 clones, approximately 90% seen once. Sequenced material: peripheral blood. This sequence was found in a man aged 50 to 59 with acute or convalescent COVID-19. The chain combines TRBV7-6 with TRBJ1-4, with 7 bases that match TRBD1. CDR3 residues: CASSAGQVATNEKLFF. The CDR3 DNA sequence: TGTGCCAGCAGCGCCGGACAGGTTGCAACTAATGAAAAACTGTTTTTT.